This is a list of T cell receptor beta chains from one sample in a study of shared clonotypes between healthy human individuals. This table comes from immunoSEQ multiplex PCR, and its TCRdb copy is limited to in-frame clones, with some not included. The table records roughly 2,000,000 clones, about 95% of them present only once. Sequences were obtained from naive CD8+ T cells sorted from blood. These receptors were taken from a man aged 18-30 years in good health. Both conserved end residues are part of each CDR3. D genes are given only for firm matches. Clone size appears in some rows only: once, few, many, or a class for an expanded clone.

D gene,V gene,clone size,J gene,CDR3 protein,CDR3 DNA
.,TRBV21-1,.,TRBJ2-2,CASSNGRGRDTGELFF,TGTGCCAGCAGCAACGGACGGGGGCGGGACACCGGGGAGCTGTTTTTT
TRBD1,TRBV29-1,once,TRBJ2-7,CSVGQGSEQYF,TGCAGCGTTGGACAGGGAAGCGAGCAGTACTTC
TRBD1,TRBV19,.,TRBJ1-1,CASSIVEDRDTEAFF,TGTGCCAGTAGTATAGTGGAGGACAGGGACACTGAAGCTTTCTTT
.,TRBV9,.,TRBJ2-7,CASSVGGSSYEQYF,TGTGCCAGCAGCGTGGGGGGCTCCTCCTACGAGCAGTACTTC
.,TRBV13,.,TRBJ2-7,CASSAGGEEEYF,TGTGCCAGCAGTGCTGGCGGGGAAGAGGAGTACTTC
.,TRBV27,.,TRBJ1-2,CASSPVRTDYGYTF,TGTGCCAGCAGCCCAGTCAGGACGGACTATGGCTACACCTTC
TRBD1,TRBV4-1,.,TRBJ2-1,CASSQGDSYNEQFF,TGCGCCAGCAGCCAAGGGGACAGCTACAATGAGCAGTTCTTC
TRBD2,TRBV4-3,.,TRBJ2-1,CASSQEPLAGDYNEQFF,TGCGCCAGCAGCCAAGAACCTCTAGCGGGGGACTACAATGAGCAGTTCTTC
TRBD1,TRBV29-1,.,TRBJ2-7,CSVEDRAGGLYEQYF,TGCAGCGTTGAGGATCGGGCAGGGGGCTTGTACGAGCAGTACTTC
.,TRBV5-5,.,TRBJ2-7,CASSPNSYEQYF,TGTGCCAGCAGCCCCAACTCCTACGAGCAGTACTTC
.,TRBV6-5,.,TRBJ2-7,CASSYEAGIEQQYF,TGTGCCAGCAGTTATGAGGCGGGGATTGAACAGCAGTACTTC
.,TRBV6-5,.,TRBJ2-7,CASSSTGESYEQYF,TGTGCCAGCAGTTCGACCGGGGAGTCCTACGAGCAGTACTTC